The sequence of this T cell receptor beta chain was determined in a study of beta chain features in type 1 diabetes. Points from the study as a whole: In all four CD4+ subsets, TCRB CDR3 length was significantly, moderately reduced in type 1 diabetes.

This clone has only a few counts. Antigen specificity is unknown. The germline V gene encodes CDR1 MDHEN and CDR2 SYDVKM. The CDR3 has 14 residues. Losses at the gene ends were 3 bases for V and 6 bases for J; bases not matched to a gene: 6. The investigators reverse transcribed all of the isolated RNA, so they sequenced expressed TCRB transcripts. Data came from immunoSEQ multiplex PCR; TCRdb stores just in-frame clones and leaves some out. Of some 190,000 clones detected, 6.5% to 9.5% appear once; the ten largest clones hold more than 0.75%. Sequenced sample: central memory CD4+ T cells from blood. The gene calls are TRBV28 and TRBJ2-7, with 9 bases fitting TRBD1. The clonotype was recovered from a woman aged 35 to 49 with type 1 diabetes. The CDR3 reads CASSFLDRGSEQYF. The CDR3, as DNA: TGTGCCAGCAGTTTTCTGGACAGGGGATCCGAGCAGTACTTC.